Following are 9 T cell receptor beta chains from one sample sequenced in a study of T cell repertoires in cytomegalovirus infection. Their antigen targets remain unknown. From the reads, TCRdb called clonotypes with MiXCR, one entry per CDR3 protein. Among under 30,000 distinct CDR3 sequences, approximately 24% were seen once, and the ten largest hold about nine tenths. Sequences were derived from CD8+ T cells from cultured PBMCs, sampled from culture after CMV antigen stimulation. The receptor source for this set is a human donor in good health (CMV status not recorded). Some clones in this sample may be carry-over from other donors' samples.

In its sample, this clonotype was seen a few times. This sequence joins TRBV7-6 and TRBJ1-1, with TRBD1 as a possible D gene (6 bases). The CDR3 has 14 residues. Trimming took off 5 bases at V and 0 bases at J, with 10 bases between the two ends. Germline V lookup: CDR1 SGHVS, CDR2 FNYEAQ. CDR3 residues: CASSPGQMNTEAFF. CDR3 DNA: TGTGCCAGCAGCCCCGGACAGATGAACACTGAAGCTTTCTTT.

The J gene is TRBJ1-5, the V gene TRBV5-6; D perhaps matches TRBD1 (5 bases). The CDR3 sequence is 14 residues long. Trimming removed 0 bases from V and 5 bases from J, with 9 bases in between. In germline, CDR1 is SGHDT, CDR2 YYEEEE. CDR3 sequence: CASSLAGGDQPQHF. CDR3 DNA: TGTGCCAGCAGCTTGGCGGGGGGTGATCAGCCCCAGCATTTT.

As to this clonotype: As the CDR3 is not closed by the conserved phenylalanine or tryptophan, this likely results from a read error. The DNA is omitted, as the CDR3 cannot be located on it reliably, and the CDR3 follows TCRdb's listing. V is TRBV2 and J is TRBJ1-2; TRBD1 is taken as the D call from the table, unchecked against the DNA. With termini counted, the CDR3 has 13 amino acids. Germline-derived CDR1 and CDR2 are SNHLY and FYNNEI. The CDR3 spells CASPEGTGVRLFP.

This clonotype appeared many times. The chain combines TRBV7-8 with TRBJ1-4; 8 bases map to TRBD1. Losses at the gene ends were 5 bases for V and 7 bases for J; bases not matched to a gene: 9. CDR1 is SGHVS and CDR2 is FQNEAQ in the germline V gene. There are 15 residues in the CDR3. The CDR3 DNA follows: TGTGCCAGCAGCACCGACAGGGGTGCATTTGAAAAACTGTTTTTT. Translation gives CASSTDRGAFEKLFF.

This chain uses TRBV20-1 with TRBJ2-7; D ambiguous. CDR1 and CDR2 from the germline V gene are DFQATT and SNEGSKA (reference sequence). The CDR3 is made up of 13 amino acids. Trimming left V 1 base short and J 5 bases short, with 12 bases between. CDR3: CSARGPSYNEQYF. DNA for the CDR3: TGCAGTGCTAGAGGCCCTAGTTACAACGAGCAGTACTTC.

This clonotype was counted many times. The CDR3 DNA is TGTGCCAGCAGTTATGAAACAGACTACACCGGGGAGCTGTTTTTT. Its protein product is CASSYETDYTGELFF. This rearrangement joins TRBV6-5 to TRBJ2-2, with no clear D. Germline loops: CDR1 MNHEY, CDR2 SVGAGI. This CDR3 contains 15 residues. The V end lost 3 bases, the J end lost 3 bases, and 11 bases lay between the germline ends.

The chain is built from TRBV7-9 and TRBJ2-7; D unclear. Germline CDR1 SEHNR, CDR2 FQNEAQ (reference sequence). Trimming took 2 bases from V and 4 from J, leaving 9 bases between them. This CDR3 comprises 13 residues. CDR3 DNA sequence: TGTGCCAGCAGCTTAACGGCCGGGTACGAGCAGTACTTC. Translation gives CASSLTAGYEQYF.

The gene calls are TRBV4-1 and TRBJ2-7; D is perhaps TRBD1 (6 bases). Germline CDR1 and CDR2: MGHRA and YSYEKL. This CDR3 spans 17 amino acids. V was shortened by 3 bases and J by 6 bases, with 24 bases between the two germline ends. The CDR3 reads CASSQAIPGELSGEQYF. For the CDR3, the DNA is TGCGCCAGCAGCCAGGCTATTCCAGGGGAATTAAGTGGCGAGCAGTACTTC.

Only a few counts were recorded for this clonotype. This chain connects TRBV27 to TRBJ2-4; D unclear. The V gene's germline CDR1 is MNHEY and CDR2 SMNVEV (reference sequence). The CDR3 length is 13 residues. V shed 3 bases and J shed 8 bases, with 11 bases lying between them. The CDR3, as DNA: TGTGCCAGCAGTTTCGGACCACGGGACATTCAGTACTTC. Translated: CASSFGPRDIQYF.